A selection of T cell receptor beta chains follows, all from one sample in a study of T cell responses to AZD1222 COVID-19 vaccine. The data were produced by immunoSEQ multiplex PCR, yet TCRdb's version contains in-frame clones alone and is incomplete. The table includes 150,000 to 180,000 clones, 87% detected once. The input for sequencing was peripheral blood, taken 28 days after the second AZD1222 dose. These receptors all stem from an adult who received the AZD1222 COVID-19 vaccine. The CDR3 runs from the conserved cysteine through the conserved F or W. The D gene is left open where the match is weak. A clone size is listed for some rows: how often the clone was seen (once, few, many), or a class if it is expanded.

TRBJ2-1	15	NA	TRBV5-1	NA	CASSLSGTNYNEQFF	TGCGCCAGCAGCTTGTCCGGGACAAATTACAATGAGCAGTTCTTC
TRBJ1-4	14	once	TRBV6-6	TRBD1	CASKDPGGDEKLFF	TGTGCCAGCAAAGATCCAGGGGGCGATGAAAAACTGTTTTTT
TRBJ2-1	16	once	TRBV7-2	TRBD2	CASSRWGRRERGEQFF	TGTGCCAGCAGCCGGTGGGGTAGGCGGGAGAGGGGTGAGCAGTTCTTC
TRBJ2-7	14	NA	TRBV7-2	TRBD1	CASSPDRGFREQYF	TGTGCCAGCAGCCCTGACAGGGGGTTCAGGGAGCAGTACTTC
TRBJ2-2	15	NA	TRBV25-1	NA	CASSDQGGKTGELFF	TGTGCCAGCAGTGATCAAGGGGGAAAGACCGGGGAGCTGTTTTTT
TRBJ2-7	14	NA	TRBV19	TRBD1	CASRGTGGVYEQYF	TGTGCCAGTAGGGGGACAGGGGGAGTCTACGAGCAGTACTTC
TRBJ1-5	13	NA	TRBV5-1	NA	CASSLGSDQPQHF	TGCGCCAGCAGCTTGGGGTCGGATCAGCCCCAGCATTTT
TRBJ2-3	13	NA	TRBV5-4	TRBD2	CASSFGGTDTQYF	TGTGCCAGCAGCTTCGGGGGGACAGATACGCAGTATTTT
TRBJ1-5	15	NA	TRBV5-1	NA	CASSLGPDSNQPQHF	TGCGCCAGCAGCTTGGGGCCGGACAGTAATCAGCCCCAGCATTTT
TRBJ2-3	13	NA	TRBV6-2/TRBV6-3	NA	CASSTRPTDTQYF	TGTGCCAGCAGTACCCGACCTACAGATACGCAGTATTTT
TRBJ2-1	18	NA	TRBV7-2	NA	CASSLALDYYTLDNEQFF	TGTGCCAGCAGCTTAGCCCTCGACTACTACACTTTAGACAATGAGCAGTTCTTC
TRBJ1-1	15	NA	TRBV4-1	TRBD1	CASSTHRQGLGEAFF	TGCGCCAGCAGCACTCACCGACAGGGGCTGGGTGAAGCTTTCTTT
TRBJ2-5	15	NA	TRBV5-1	TRBD1	CASSLGTGGLETQYF	TGCGCCAGCAGCTTGGGGACAGGGGGTTTAGAGACCCAGTACTTC
TRBJ2-5	13	NA	TRBV28	NA	CASRNRETETQYF	TGTGCCAGCAGAAACAGGGAGACGGAGACCCAGTACTTC
TRBJ2-3	13	NA	TRBV29-1	NA	CSGGLFSTDTQYF	TGCAGCGGAGGCCTCTTTAGCACAGATACGCAGTATTTT
TRBJ2-7	15	NA	TRBV28	NA	CASSPSDREVAEQYF	TGTGCCAGCAGTCCCTCAGACAGGGAGGTCGCCGAGCAGTACTTC
TRBJ1-5	14	once	TRBV15	NA	CATSRVVVNQPQHF	TGTGCCACCAGCAGAGTGGTAGTGAATCAGCCCCAGCATTTT
TRBJ2-3	16	NA	TRBV4-3	NA	CASSPRVGAGTDTQYF	TGCGCCAGCAGCCCGCGGGTGGGAGCTGGCACAGATACGCAGTATTTT